Each of the 21 T cell receptor beta chains below was sequenced from the same sample in a study of shared clonotypes between healthy human individuals (dated by TCRdb to the early 2020s). Library preparation employed the immunoSEQ multiplex PCR assay. This immuneACCESS table, as held by TCRdb, lists in-frame sequences with V and J called but not all clones. Of the missing ones, under half trace to an unresolved V gene in checked studies; the others have no known cause. The sample table records 2 million to 3 million clones; 90% to 95% of these occur just once. The ten largest clones add up to roughly 0.39% of the sample. The sample was naive CD4+ T cells from PBMCs. The sample's cell subset or site label, in plain terms: CD45RA+ positively selected. These receptors came from a young man in good health. Some clones in this sample may be carry-over from other donors' samples.

J is TRBJ1-5 and V is TRBV9; D gene ambiguous. V was cut by 2 bases and J by 5 bases, with 8 bases left in between. The CDR3 totals 13 residues. CDR1 SGDLS and CDR2 YYNGEE come from the germline V gene. The CDR3 protein is CASSVDRDQPQHF. The CDR3, as DNA: TGTGCCAGCAGCGTCGACCGGGATCAGCCCCAGCATTTT.

This rearrangement joins TRBV5-6 to TRBJ1-4, with 10 bases identical to TRBD1. Germline trimming cut 5 bases from V and 7 bases from J; bases unmatched to any gene: 5. Per germline, CDR1 SGHDT and CDR2 YYEEEE. The CDR3 has 14 residues. The CDR3 region is CASRRQGAREKLFF. The CDR3 region has the DNA TGTGCCAGCAGGCGACAGGGGGCGCGTGAAAAACTGTTTTTT. Supplemented by reference TRBV5-6 and TRBJ1-4, the full variable domain reads DAGVTQSPTHLIKTRGQQVTLRCSPKSGHDTVSWYQQALGQGPQFIFQYYEEEERQRGNFPDRFSGHQFPNYSSELNVNALLLGDSALYLCASRRQGAREKLFFGSGTQLSVL.

The count of this clone is one. The chain couples TRBV28 to TRBJ1-5; no reliable D call. CDR1 MDHEN and CDR2 SYDVKM come from the germline V gene. Trimming took off 2 bases at V and 4 bases at J, with 15 bases between the two ends. The CDR3 has 16 residues. The CDR3 region has the DNA TGTGCCAGCAGTTTAATTCAGCAGGTCTTAAATCAGCCCCAGCATTTT. Translated, it gives CASSLIQQVLNQPQHF.

This chain uses TRBV5-5 with TRBJ1-1, with 11 bases lining up with TRBD1. Unmatched junction bases numbered 4, after V lost 3 bases and J lost 3 bases. Germline V gene data show CDR1 as SGHKS and CDR2 as YYEKEE (reference sequence). This CDR3 region has 15 residues. This chain's CDR3 is CASSYGTGGYTEAFF. CDR3 sequence (DNA): TGTGCCAGCAGCTACGGGACAGGGGGGTACACTGAAGCTTTCTTT.

This chain links TRBV11-2 with TRBJ1-4, with a possible D match to TRBD1 (5 bases). Germline-derived CDR1 and CDR2 are SGHAT and FQNNGV. The CDR3 covers 15 residues. V was cut by 3 bases and J by 10 bases, with 18 bases left in between. The CDR3 protein is CASSLDARLGVKLFF. CDR3 DNA sequence: TGTGCCAGCAGCTTGGATGCCAGGCTGGGGGTAAAACTGTTTTTT.

The rearrangement links TRBV11-2 to TRBJ1-5, with TRBD1 as a possible D gene (6 bases). CDR3 length: 16 amino acids. Trimming pared 5 bases from V and 3 bases from J, leaving 17 bases between. From germline, CDR1 is SGHAT and CDR2 FQNNGV. CDR3 DNA: TGTGCCAGCAGCCTAGGAGGGACAAAAAACAATCAGCCCCAGCATTTT. Its translation is CASSLGGTKNNQPQHF.

The genes are TRBV7-9 and TRBJ2-1; D might be TRBD1 or TRBD2, each matching 5 bases. Trimming took 3 bases from V and 9 from J, leaving 9 bases between them. The CDR3 is made up of 12 amino acids. Germline CDR1 is SEHNR and CDR2 is FQNEAQ (reference sequence). CDR3 sequence reads: CASSFTGTEQFF. In DNA, the CDR3 is TGTGCCAGCAGCTTTACCGGGACTGAGCAGTTCTTC.

Written as DNA, the CDR3 is TGTGCCAGCAGCCTGACAGGGGGCAACGAGCAGTACTTC. It codes for CASSLTGGNEQYF. The chain links TRBV9 to TRBJ2-7; 10 nucleotides agree with TRBD1. There are 13 residues in the CDR3. Germline values: CDR1 SGDLS, CDR2 YYNGEE. With 4 bases clipped from V and 5 bases from J, the junction kept 3 bases outside the gene matches.

Turning to this clone: Other DNA sequences in this sample translate to the same CDR3. The rearrangement links TRBV5-1 to TRBJ2-2; D possibly uses TRBD1 or TRBD2 (5 bases each). CDR1 SGHRS and CDR2 YFSETQ come from the germline V gene. Between the trimmed V and J ends, which lost 4 bases and 2 bases, there was a span of 12 bases. The CDR3 runs 15 residues. CDR3 sequence: CASSLGPANTGELFF. DNA for the CDR3: TGCGCCAGCAGCCTGGGACCCGCCAACACCGGGGAGCTGTTTTTT.

V is TRBV29-1 and J is TRBJ2-6; D remains ambiguous. Germline V gene data show CDR1 as SQVTM and CDR2 as ANQGSEA. This CDR3 region has 14 residues. The V gene lost 7 bases and the J gene lost 0 bases, with 10 bases spanning the gap. This CDR3 is CSGKLGSGANVLTF. The DNA of the CDR3 is TGCAGCGGCAAACTGGGCTCTGGGGCCAACGTCCTGACTTTC.

The rearrangement links TRBV10-2 to TRBJ1-5, with TRBD1 identical over 7 bases. Germline loops: CDR1 WSHSY, CDR2 SAAADI. CDR3 length equals 15 residues. V was clipped by 6 bases and J by 2 bases; unmatched bases: 7. CDR3 nucleotides: TGCGCCAGCAGGGAAGGACAGGTAGGCAATCAGCCCCAGCATTTT. It specifies CASREGQVGNQPQHF.

This clone was seen just once. The chain joins TRBV9 to TRBJ2-1, with 10 bases matching TRBD2. The CDR3 is 16 amino acids. Germline CDR1 SGDLS, CDR2 YYNGEE. Trimming took 4 bases from V and 3 from J; bases not matched to a gene: 7. The CDR3 bases are TGTGCCAGCAGCACCCGGGGGACTAGCGACTACAATGAGCAGTTCTTC. Encoded protein: CASSTRGTSDYNEQFF.

The chain couples TRBV28 to TRBJ1-2; 9 bases agree with TRBD1. CDR1 and CDR2 from the germline V gene are MDHEN and SYDVKM. The CDR3 spans 19 residues. J lost 4 bases, V lost 5 bases, and 20 bases had no gene match. The CDR3 protein is CASSLSYRQGVTSFYGYTF. Written as DNA, the CDR3 is TGTGCCAGCAGTCTCTCCTACCGACAGGGGGTCACCAGCTTCTATGGCTACACCTTC.

With respect to this clone: At one end the junction does not follow the germline gene, possibly because of a read error. The rearrangement uses TRBV4-1 and TRBJ1-5; no firm D call. The CDR3 spans 14 residues. Germline V gene data show CDR1 as MGHRA and CDR2 as YSYEKL. Written as DNA, the CDR3 is TGCGCCAGCAGCCTAGGTAGCGGCGATCAGCCCCAGCAGTTT. As protein: CASSLGSGDQPQQF.

This chain uses TRBV28 with TRBJ2-5; 8 bases align to TRBD1. From germline, CDR1 is MDHEN and CDR2 SYDVKM. The CDR3 is 14 residues long. Unmatched junction bases numbered 6, after V lost 4 bases and J lost 5 bases. The CDR3 region is CASSSPGDRETQYF. The DNA of the CDR3 is TGTGCCAGCAGTTCCCCGGGGGACAGGGAGACCCAGTACTTC.

The rearrangement links TRBV6-6 to TRBJ2-7, with D perhaps matching TRBD1 or TRBD2 (7 bases each). Germline CDR1 and CDR2: MNHNY and SVGAGI (reference sequence). The CDR3 runs to 14 residues. Between the trimmed V and J ends, which lost 7 bases and 3 bases, there was a span of 16 bases. CDR3 protein: CASTKGGGVYEQYF. Written as DNA, the CDR3 is TGTGCCAGCACCAAGGGAGGGGGCGTCTACGAGCAGTACTTC.

The chain employs TRBV5-1 and TRBJ2-1; 8 nucleotides match TRBD1. The CDR3 has 17 residues. CDR1 is SGHRS and CDR2 is YFSETQ in the germline V gene. J gave up 2 bases and V 0 bases, and 7 bases lay outside the gene matches. The CDR3 nucleotides read TGCGCCAGCAGCTTGGCCGGACAGGGAACAACCTACAATGAGCAGTTCTTC. It specifies CASSLAGQGTTYNEQFF.

The chain employs TRBV5-1 and TRBJ1-5; D ambiguous. The V gene's germline CDR1 is SGHRS and CDR2 YFSETQ. The CDR3 runs 14 residues. V dropped 0 bases and J dropped 7 bases, with 11 bases sitting between them. CDR3 bases: TGCGCCAGCAGCTTGGGGGCAGGTGAACAGCCCCAGCATTTT. It codes for CASSLGAGEQPQHF.

With respect to this clone: This CDR3 is also generated by other DNA sequences in the sample. This chain uses TRBV10-2 with TRBJ2-7; 10 bases are a match to TRBD2. The length of the CDR3 is 14 residues. V trimming: 4 bases; J trimming: 2 bases; junction bases outside the gene matches: 2. The germline CDR1 and CDR2 sequences are WSHSY and SAAADI. This CDR3 is CASSGTSGTYEQYF. DNA of the CDR3: TGCGCCAGCAGTGGGACTAGCGGTACCTACGAGCAGTACTTC.

The V and J genes are TRBV7-3 and TRBJ2-1; no clear D. V gave up 1 base and J gave up 8 bases, with 18 bases separating them. Germline CDR1 reads SGHTA; CDR2 reads FQGTGA. The CDR3 consists of 16 residues. CDR3 in DNA: TGTGCCAGCAGCTTAATACCCAGTTCCCTCTTCCATGAGCAGTTCTTC. Amino acids: CASSLIPSSLFHEQFF.

The chain recombines TRBV11-1 with TRBJ2-1; 11 bases are shared with TRBD2. J gave up 5 bases and V 1 base, and 1 base lay outside the gene matches. The CDR3 runs to 15 residues. CDR1 SGHAT and CDR2 FQDESV come from the germline V gene (reference sequence). The CDR3 reads CASSLELAGDNEQFF. The CDR3 DNA follows: TGTGCCAGCAGCTTAGAACTAGCGGGGGACAATGAGCAGTTCTTC.